Given below is one TCR beta chain in context. Its antigen is unidentified. The sample is drawn from a study of T cell responses to AZD1222 COVID-19 vaccine. Data came from immunoSEQ multiplex PCR; TCRdb stores just in-frame clones and leaves some out. The sample contains 150,000 to 200,000 clones, 85% to 95% of which appear only once. CDR3 size: 15 residues. V gave up 6 bases and J gave up 0 bases, with 12 bases separating them. The V gene's germline CDR1 is MNHEY and CDR2 SVGAGI. General observations from the study: Donors were chiefly white British, with a greater number of females, and clonal diversity was perhaps underestimated. Among vaccine-associated CD4 TCRs, coverage spanned spike, with dominance at 160-218 and 743-854. Spike-specific TCRs gained breadth and depth after people received two AZD1222 doses.

The chain carries TRBV6-5 and TRBJ1-5; maybe TRBD1 (6 bases). This receptor was identified in an adult in good health. The material was peripheral blood, obtained on day 0 of AZD1222 vaccination. The CDR3 loop is CASSKTGNSNQPQHF. In DNA, the CDR3 is TGTGCCAGCAGCAAGACAGGTAATAGCAATCAGCCCCAGCATTTT.